The source of this TCR beta chain is a study of radiotherapy plus CTLA-4 blockade in lung cancer. General study findings and limits: Researchers report tumor-derived TCR clones expanding in blood after radiotherapy plus ipilimumab. Best predicting response, reportedly, were early blood T cell clone dynamics, with interferon-beta.

CDR1 and CDR2 from the germline V gene are SEHNR and FQNEAQ (reference sequence). The CDR3 has 14 amino acids. Concerning this clone itself: What it binds is unknown.

Receiving focal radiation plus CTLA-4 blockade with ipilimumab were patients who had chemo-refractory metastatic non-small-cell lung cancer. TCRdb's copy holds only in-frame clones and misses some; the assay was immunoSEQ multiplex PCR. This table has 70,000 to 100,000 clones, approximately 86% appearing once. The TCR comes from a human donor with non-small cell lung cancer who had a partial response to radiotherapy plus ipilimumab. This chain joins TRBV7-9 and TRBJ2-5; D might be TRBD2 (6 bases). The DNA end is a closer match to TRBJ2-7, so the J assignment may be wrong. The input for sequencing was peripheral blood, taken from a patient treated with radiotherapy plus ipilimumab. The CDR3 sequence: CASSSGLRSYEQYF. CDR3 in DNA: TGTGCCAGCAGCTCGGGACTCCGATCCTACGAGCAGTACTTC.